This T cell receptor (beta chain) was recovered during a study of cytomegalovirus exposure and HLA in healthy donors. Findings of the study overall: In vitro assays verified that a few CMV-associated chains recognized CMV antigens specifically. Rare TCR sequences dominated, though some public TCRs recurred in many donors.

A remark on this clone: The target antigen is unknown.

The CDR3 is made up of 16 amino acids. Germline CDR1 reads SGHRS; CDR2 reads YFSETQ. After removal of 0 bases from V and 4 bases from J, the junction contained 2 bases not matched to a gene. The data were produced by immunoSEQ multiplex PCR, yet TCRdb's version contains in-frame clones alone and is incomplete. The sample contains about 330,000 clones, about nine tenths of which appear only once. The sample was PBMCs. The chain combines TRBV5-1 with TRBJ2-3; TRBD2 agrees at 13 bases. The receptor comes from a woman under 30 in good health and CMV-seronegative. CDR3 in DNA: TGCGCCAGCAGCTTGGGACTAGCGGGAGGTTCAGATACGCAGTATTTT. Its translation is CASSLGLAGGSDTQYF.